One and the same sample provided the 2 T cell receptor beta chains below, sequenced in a study of T cell repertoires in cytomegalovirus infection. No antigen has been assigned to these receptors. TCRdb independently ran MiXCR on the reads; one entry per CDR3 protein. The sample includes around 310,000 distinct CDR3 sequences, about 27% of them seen just once. Sequences were derived from cultured PBMCs, sampled from culture after CMV antigen stimulation. These receptors all stem from a human donor in good health (CMV status not recorded). Some clones in this sample may be carry-over from other donors' samples.

V usage is TRBV6-6 and J usage is TRBJ1-5; D is unclear. The germline gives CDR1 MNHNY, CDR2 SVGAGI (reference sequence). The CDR3 spans 13 residues. The CDR3: CASEVISNQPQHF. DNA of the CDR3: TGTGCTTCAGAGGTGATCAGCAATCAGCCCCAGCATTTT.

This clonotype was counted many times. The chain has TRBV12-3 or TRBV12-4 and TRBJ2-3; 7 bases match TRBD1. Unmatched junction bases numbered 8, after V lost 5 bases and J lost 6 bases. The CDR3 runs 14 residues. CDR3 residues: CASSLRQGSDTQYF. CDR3 coding DNA: TGTGCCAGCAGTCTTCGACAGGGATCGGATACGCAGTATTTT.